Sequencing of this TCR beta chain was carried out in a study of T cells in Graves' hyperthyroidism and ophthalmopathy. Study results and limitations: Median prediction lead before ophthalmopathy onset was 6.5 months with the model.

In this sample, this clonotype turned up many times. Its antigen is as yet unknown. The germline V gene encodes CDR1 SGHTA and CDR2 FQGNSA. V was trimmed by 6 bases and J by 2 bases, leaving 13 bases between them. The CDR3 runs to 15 residues. Authors of the study amplified TCR beta CDR3 regions from RNA transcripts. First-round RT-PCR with HTBI primers amplified the TCR CDR3 region. A single record per CDR3 protein comes from TCRdb applying MiXCR to the multiplex PCR reads. The sample yields hundreds of thousands of distinct CDR3 sequences, around 15% seen once. Input material: blood. The chain has TRBV7-2 and TRBJ1-4, with D perhaps matching TRBD1 (5 bases). This clonotype originated in a woman younger than 30 with Graves' hyperthyroidism. The CDR3 DNA follows: TGTGCCAGCAGGGTAACAGGTGGCACTAATGAAAAACTGTTTTTT. Amino acids: CASRVTGGTNEKLFF. The full variable domain, its missing parts supplied by reference TRBV7-2 and TRBJ1-4, is GAGVSQSPSNKVTEKGKDVELRCDPISGHTALYWYRQSLGQGLEFLIYFQGNSAPDKSGLPSDRFSAERTGGSVSTLTIQRTQQEDSAVYLCASRVTGGTNEKLFFGSGTQLSVL.